A single sample gave rise to the 27 T cell receptor beta chains below, sequenced in a study of blood T cell repertoires in COVID-19. The repertoire was sequenced with immunoSEQ multiplex PCR; TCRdb's copy has only in-frame clones and lacks some. Of around 150,000 clones listed, about 79% were seen once; the top ten hold around 7.2%. The sample consisted of peripheral blood. These TCRs come from a woman aged 50 to 60 in a cohort sampled during active or convalescent COVID-19.

The chain carries TRBV27 and TRBJ1-4; 7 nucleotides align to TRBD1. CDR3 length: 14 amino acids. Germline CDR1 reads MNHEY; CDR2 reads SMNVEV (reference sequence). V dropped 8 bases and J dropped 0; count of bases not matched to a gene: 3. The CDR3 DNA reads as TGTGCCAGCTCCAGGGGGACAACTAATGAAAAACTGTTTTTT. It translates to CASSRGTTNEKLFF.

The chain carries TRBV4-1 and TRBJ1-2; TRBD1 matches 9 bases. V shed 0 bases and J 4 bases; nucleotides not matched to a gene: 3. Germline V gene lookup returns CDR1 MGHRA and CDR2 YSYEKL. The CDR3 runs to 15 residues. DNA for the CDR3: TGCGCCAGCAGCCAAGAGGACAGGGGTCCCTATGGCTACACCTTC. Amino acids: CASSQEDRGPYGYTF.

V is TRBV27 and J is TRBJ2-5; 7 positions agree with TRBD1. CDR1 is MNHEY, CDR2 SMNVEV, per germline (reference sequence). This CDR3 has 17 residues. V was clipped by 6 bases and J by 4 bases; unmatched bases: 17. The CDR3 sequence is CASRPDRVSRNLETQYF. CDR3 DNA sequence: TGTGCCAGCAGGCCCGACAGGGTATCAAGAAATTTAGAGACCCAGTACTTC.

This sequence joins TRBV27 and TRBJ1-1; TRBD1 matches at 11 bases. With V trimmed by 4 bases and J by 3 bases, 13 bases remained unmatched. The CDR3 extends over 18 amino acids. Germline loops: CDR1 MNHEY, CDR2 SMNVEV (reference sequence). CDR3 loop: CASSSAGTGGGWDTEAFF. The CDR3 nucleotides are TGTGCCAGCAGTTCCGCCGGGACAGGGGGAGGGTGGGACACTGAAGCTTTCTTT.

The chain recombines TRBV2 with TRBJ1-1; D may be TRBD1 (6 bases). V gave up 2 bases and J gave up 4 bases, with 14 bases separating them. Germline CDR1 SNHLY, CDR2 FYNNEI. This CDR3 spans 15 amino acids. CDR3 amino acids: CASSERQVGVTEAFF. The CDR3 bases are TGTGCCAGCAGTGAAAGACAGGTTGGAGTCACTGAAGCTTTCTTT.

The CDR3 protein is CASSLRDRETYNSPLHF. DNA of the CDR3: TGTGCCAGCAGCCTCCGGGACAGGGAAACCTATAATTCACCCCTCCACTTT. This chain connects TRBV7-9 to TRBJ1-6; 9 bases match TRBD1. The CDR3 contains 17 residues. The V and J ends lost 5 bases and 2 bases, in that order; junction bases with no gene match: 7. The germline gives CDR1 SEHNR, CDR2 FQNEAQ (reference sequence).

The V and J genes are TRBV2 and TRBJ2-3; the match to TRBD2 covers 10 bases. CDR1 is SNHLY and CDR2 is FYNNEI in the germline V gene. V lost 6 bases, J lost 3 bases, and 3 bases stayed unmatched. This CDR3 spans 14 amino acids. CDR3 coding DNA: TGTGCCAGCAGCCAGCGGGGGGGAACAGATACGCAGTATTTT. It specifies CASSQRGGTDTQYF.

The chain recombines TRBV30 with TRBJ1-1; D perhaps matches TRBD1 (5 bases). CDR3 length: 13 residues. In germline, CDR1 is GTSNPN, CDR2 SVGIG (reference sequence). V was shortened by 5 bases and J by 2 bases, with 12 bases between the two germline ends. In DNA, the CDR3 is TGTGCCTGGGAATTTCAGGGAAACACTGAAGCTTTCTTT. It yields the protein CAWEFQGNTEAFF.

This clone was found once. J is TRBJ1-2 and V is TRBV30; 8 bases fit TRBD1. The germline gives CDR1 GTSNPN, CDR2 SVGIG (reference sequence). With V trimmed by 3 bases and J by 0 bases, 9 bases remained unmatched. The CDR3 runs 16 residues. The DNA for the CDR3 is TGTGCCTGGAGATGGACAGGGAAGGGAGCTAACTATGGCTACACCTTC. Translation gives CAWRWTGKGANYGYTF.

The chain couples TRBV18 to TRBJ1-6; D is unresolved. CDR3 length: 15 residues. The V gene's germline CDR1 is KGHSH and CDR2 LQKENI. V was pared by 4 bases and J by 5 bases, with 12 bases between. The chain's CDR3 is CASSQGLADNSPLHF. The DNA for the CDR3 is TGTGCCAGCTCACAAGGATTAGCCGATAATTCACCCCTCCACTTT.

This sequence joins TRBV2 and TRBJ1-2, with D possibly matching TRBD1 (6 bases). There are 12 residues in the CDR3. Germline lookup yields CDR1 SNHLY and CDR2 FYNNEI. The germline V and J ends were trimmed by 4 bases and 7 bases, with 10 bases remaining between them. CDR3 amino acids: CASSAQGFGYTF. In nucleotides, the CDR3 is TGTGCCAGCAGTGCACAGGGTTTTGGCTACACCTTC.

The rearrangement joins TRBV7-2 to TRBJ1-3; D is unresolved. Between the trimmed V and J ends, which lost 6 bases and 0 bases, there was a span of 12 bases. The germline gives CDR1 SGHTA, CDR2 FQGNSA. CDR3 size: 15 residues. DNA for the CDR3: TGTGCCAGCAGAAACGCGCTTAACTCTGGAAACACCATATATTTT. Amino acids: CASRNALNSGNTIYF.

This clone was detected only once. The J gene is TRBJ1-6, the V gene TRBV14, with 8 bases that match TRBD1. V lost 5 bases, J lost 3 bases, and 3 bases stayed unmatched. This CDR3 has 15 amino acids. Germline V CDR1 and CDR2: SGHDN, FVKESK. As DNA, the CDR3 is TGTGCCAGCAGCATCGGACAGGGCTATAATTCACCCCTCCACTTT. Its protein is CASSIGQGYNSPLHF.

This clone was counted only a few times. The V gene is TRBV19, the J gene TRBJ2-1; 8 bases are a match to TRBD2. Germline V gene sequence: CDR1 LNHDA, CDR2 SQIVND (reference sequence). V shed 6 bases and J 4 bases; nucleotides not matched to a gene: 11. The CDR3 has 16 residues. CDR3 sequence reads: CASSPVAGGKYNEQFF. The DNA for the CDR3 is TGTGCCAGTAGCCCCGTGGCGGGGGGAAAATACAATGAGCAGTTCTTC. Full variable domain (remainder filled in from reference TRBV19 and TRBJ2-1): DGGITQSPKYLFRKEGQNVTLSCEQNLNHDAMYWYRQDPGQGLRLIYYSQIVNDFQKGDIAEGYSVSREKKESFPLTVTSAQKNPTAFYLCASSPVAGGKYNEQFFGPGTRLTVL.

This clone came up a few times. V usage is TRBV18 and J usage is TRBJ1-6; 7 nucleotides agree with TRBD1. The CDR3 sequence is 15 residues long. From germline, CDR1 is KGHSH and CDR2 LQKENI. Trimming cost V 2 bases and J 7 bases; bases outside gene matches: 5. CDR3 DNA: TGTGCCAGCTCACCAGACAGGGCGGGCAATTCACCCCTCCACTTT. Its protein product is CASSPDRAGNSPLHF.

J is TRBJ2-7 and V is TRBV6-5; TRBD2 aligns across 8 bases. The germline gives CDR1 MNHEY, CDR2 SVGAGI. Unmatched junction bases numbered 9, after V lost 6 bases and J lost 2 bases. CDR3 length: 15 amino acids. The CDR3 bases are TGTGCCAGCAGCCCCAGCGGGGGCGATACCTACGAGCAGTACTTC. Protein sequence: CASSPSGGDTYEQYF.

J is TRBJ1-2 and V is TRBV29-1; 8 bases are a match to TRBD1. Germline values: CDR1 SQVTM, CDR2 ANQGSEA. Losses at the gene ends were 4 bases for V and 8 bases for J; bases not matched to a gene: 9. This CDR3 has 13 amino acids. CDR3 nucleotide sequence: TGCAGCGTTGTGGGGCAGGGGGCGTGGGGCTACACCTTC. It is translated as CSVVGQGAWGYTF. The full variable domain, completed using reference TRBV29-1 and TRBJ1-2, is SAVISQKPSRDICQRGTSLTIQCQVDSQVTMMFWYRQQPGQSLTLIATANQGSEATYESGFVIDKFPISRPNLTFSTLTVSNMSPEDSSIYLCSVVGQGAWGYTFGSGTRLTVV.

This clone was picked up a small number of times. V and J are TRBV24-1 and TRBJ1-5, with 8 bases aligning to TRBD1. The CDR3 has 17 amino acids. J gave up 2 bases and V 2 bases, and 7 bases lay outside the gene matches. The V gene's germline CDR1 is KGHDR and CDR2 SFDVKD. In DNA form, the CDR3 reads TGTGCCACCAGTGATTCCCCGACAGGGGTGGGCAATCAGCCCCAGCATTTT. It yields the protein CATSDSPTGVGNQPQHF.

The chain is built from TRBV18 and TRBJ1-4; D not certain. Trimming took 0 bases from V and 0 from J, leaving 2 bases between them. CDR3 length: 14 amino acids. CDR1 and CDR2 (germline): KGHSH, LQKENI. The CDR3 bases are TGTGCCAGCTCACCACCCTCAACTAATGAAAAACTGTTTTTT. Translated: CASSPPSTNEKLFF. The variable domain in full, with the rest retrieved from reference TRBV18 and TRBJ1-4, is NAGVMQNPRHLVRRRGQEARLRCSPMKGHSHVYWYRQLPEEGLKFMVYLQKENIIDESGMPKERFSAEFPKEGPSILRIQQVVRGDSAAYFCASSPPSTNEKLFFGSGTQLSVL.

The rearrangement joins TRBV11-2 to TRBJ2-7; D possibly corresponds to TRBD1 (6 bases). Trimming took off 10 bases at V and 0 bases at J, with 16 bases between the two ends. There are 14 residues in the CDR3. Germline V CDR1 and CDR2: SGHAT, FQNNGV. DNA of the CDR3: TGTGCCACCAGGACTCAGGGGAGCTCCTACGAGCAGTACTTC. Translation gives CATRTQGSSYEQYF. Using reference TRBV11-2 and TRBJ2-7 for the parts outside the CDR3, the full variable domain is EAGVAQSPRYKIIEKRQSVAFWCNPISGHATLYWYQQILGQGPKLLIQFQNNGVVDDSQLPKDRFSAERLKGVDSTLKIQPAKLEDSAVYLCATRTQGSSYEQYFGPGTRLTVT.

V usage is TRBV6-1 and J usage is TRBJ1-2; 9 bases line up with TRBD1. The J segment lost 7 bases and the V segment lost 2 bases, leaving 5 bases of the junction unmatched. Germline-derived CDR1 and CDR2 are MNHNS and SASEGT. This CDR3 region has 14 residues. This CDR3 reads CASSELTGGFGYTF. DNA for the CDR3: TGTGCCAGCAGTGAATTGACAGGGGGTTTTGGCTACACCTTC.

The V and J genes are TRBV6-5 and TRBJ1-5; a possible D gene is TRBD1 (6 bases). Germline CDR1 MNHEY, CDR2 SVGAGI. The CDR3 runs to 13 residues. V was cut by 2 bases and J by 7 bases, with 9 bases left in between. This CDR3 is CASSYDRWQPQHF. The CDR3 nucleotides are TGTGCCAGCAGTTACGACAGGTGGCAGCCCCAGCATTTT.

This clone turned up a few times. The chain joins TRBV9 to TRBJ1-1, with D unresolved. V gave up 0 bases and J gave up 1 base, with 7 bases separating them. The CDR3 runs 14 residues. Germline V CDR1 and CDR2: SGDLS, YYNGEE. The CDR3, as DNA: TGTGCCAGCAGCGTAGACGCAGAGAACACTGAAGCTTTCTTT. Protein: CASSVDAENTEAFF.

CDR3 coding DNA: TGCAGCGTCGGGGGGCTGGCAGATACGCAGTATTTT. Protein: CSVGGLADTQYF. The rearrangement links TRBV29-1 to TRBJ2-3; tentative D call: TRBD2 (7 bases). This CDR3 is 12 amino acids long. V lost 6 bases to trimming and J lost 4 bases, with 11 bases between them. From germline, CDR1 is SQVTM and CDR2 ANQGSEA.

This clone has just one count. The V call is TRBV4-2, the J call TRBJ2-3; maybe TRBD1 (5 bases). The CDR3 runs to 15 residues. V dropped 0 bases and J dropped 7 bases, with 14 bases sitting between them. Per the germline V gene, CDR1 is LGHNA and CDR2 is YNFKEQ. CDR3 coding DNA: TGTGCCAGCAGCCAAGATGGGGCCCCGAGGTATACGCAGTATTTT. Translated, it gives CASSQDGAPRYTQYF.

The J gene is TRBJ1-2, the V gene TRBV9, with a tentative D call TRBD1 (5 bases). V was cut by 4 bases and J by 3 bases, with 13 bases left in between. CDR3 size: 14 residues. The V gene's germline CDR1 is SGDLS and CDR2 YYNGEE. The chain's CDR3 is CASSFRGQDYGYTF. Written as DNA, the CDR3 is TGTGCCAGCAGCTTTAGGGGTCAGGACTATGGCTACACCTTC.

The genes are TRBV6-5 and TRBJ1-1; perhaps TRBD1 as D (6 bases). Trimming removed 6 bases at V and 3 bases at J, with 14 bases between. Per germline, CDR1 MNHEY and CDR2 SVGAGI. The CDR3 runs to 14 residues. This chain's CDR3 is CASSRTGSDTEAFF. The CDR3 coding sequence is TGTGCCAGCAGCCGCACAGGGTCCGACACTGAAGCTTTCTTT.